This T cell receptor beta chain was captured by sequencing in a study of chemoradiotherapy in HPV16-positive cancers. Study details: Candidate HPV-specific T-cell clones and common TCR motifs came from functional assays in a couple of HPV16-positive patients.

Overall study results and limits: Functional assays defining HPV-specific T cells used only two HPV16-positive patients.

Repeated repertoire sampling spanned the course of chemoradiotherapy. To note about this clone: Its antigen is still unknown.

Trimming cost V 1 base and J 0 bases, with 9 bases left between them. CDR1 is LGHNA, CDR2 YSLEER, per germline. The CDR3 loop spans 15 amino acids. Here immunoSEQ multiplex PCR was the method, and the copy in TCRdb shows in-frame clones only, minus some. The sample has tens of thousands of clones, under 80% seen once. The chain uses TRBV4-3 and TRBJ1-1; TRBD1 might be the D (5 bases). The sample here was blood, taken from a patient who underwent chemoradiotherapy. This TCR came from a human donor with HPV-associated anogenital cancer. The CDR3 DNA reads TGCGCCAGCAGCCAAGGCCAGGGACTGAACACTGAAGCTTTCTTT. Translated, it gives CASSQGQGLNTEAFF.